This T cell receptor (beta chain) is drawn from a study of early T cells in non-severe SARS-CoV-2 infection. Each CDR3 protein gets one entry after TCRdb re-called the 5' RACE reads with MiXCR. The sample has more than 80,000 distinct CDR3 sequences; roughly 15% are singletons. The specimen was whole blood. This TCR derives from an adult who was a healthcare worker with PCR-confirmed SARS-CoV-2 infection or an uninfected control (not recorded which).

The CDR3 DNA follows: TGTGCCAGCAGTTTGAAGGGCGGAGGGTACGAGCAGTACTTC. Its protein product is CASSLKGGGYEQYF. The chain combines TRBV27 with TRBJ2-7, with D maybe TRBD2 (6 bases). V lost 3 bases, J lost 4 bases, and 13 bases lay in between. Germline V lookup: CDR1 MNHEY, CDR2 SMNVEV (reference sequence). This CDR3 has 14 residues.